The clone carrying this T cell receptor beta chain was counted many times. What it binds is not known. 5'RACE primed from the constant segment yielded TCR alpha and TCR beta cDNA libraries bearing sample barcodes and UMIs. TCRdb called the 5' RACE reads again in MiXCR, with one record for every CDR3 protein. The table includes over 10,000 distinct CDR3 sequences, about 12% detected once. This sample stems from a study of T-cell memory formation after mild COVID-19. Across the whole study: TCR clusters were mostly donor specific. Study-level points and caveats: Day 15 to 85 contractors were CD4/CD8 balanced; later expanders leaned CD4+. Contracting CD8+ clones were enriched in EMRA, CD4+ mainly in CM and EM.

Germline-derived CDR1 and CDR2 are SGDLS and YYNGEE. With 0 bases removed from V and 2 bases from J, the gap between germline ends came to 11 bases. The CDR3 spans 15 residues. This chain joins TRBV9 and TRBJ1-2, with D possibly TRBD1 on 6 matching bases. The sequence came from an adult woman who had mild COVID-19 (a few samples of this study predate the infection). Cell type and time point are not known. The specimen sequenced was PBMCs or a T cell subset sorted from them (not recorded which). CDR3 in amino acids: CASSVEVQGNYGYTF. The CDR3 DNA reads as TGTGCCAGCAGCGTAGAGGTTCAGGGGAACTATGGCTACACCTTC. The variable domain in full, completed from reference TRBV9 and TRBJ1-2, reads DSGVTQTPKHLITATGQRVTLRCSPRSGDLSVYWYQQSLDQGLQFLIQYYNGEERAKGNILERFSAQQFPDLHSELNLSSLELGDSALYFCASSVEVQGNYGYTFGSGTRLTVV.